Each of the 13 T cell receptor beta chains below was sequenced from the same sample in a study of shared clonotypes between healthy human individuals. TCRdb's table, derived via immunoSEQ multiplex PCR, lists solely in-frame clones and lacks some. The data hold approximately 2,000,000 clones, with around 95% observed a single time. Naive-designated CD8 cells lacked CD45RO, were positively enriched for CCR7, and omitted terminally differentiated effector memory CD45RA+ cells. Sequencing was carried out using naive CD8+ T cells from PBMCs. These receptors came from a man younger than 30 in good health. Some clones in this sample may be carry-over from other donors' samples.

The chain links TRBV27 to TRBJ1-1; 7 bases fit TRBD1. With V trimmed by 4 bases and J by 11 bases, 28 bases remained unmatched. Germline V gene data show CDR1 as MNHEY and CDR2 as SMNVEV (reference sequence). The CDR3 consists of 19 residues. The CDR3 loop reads CASSSSKGLLLRGPFGAFF. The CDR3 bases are TGTGCCAGCAGTTCCTCTAAGGGACTACTTCTGAGGGGGCCTTTTGGGGCTTTCTTT.

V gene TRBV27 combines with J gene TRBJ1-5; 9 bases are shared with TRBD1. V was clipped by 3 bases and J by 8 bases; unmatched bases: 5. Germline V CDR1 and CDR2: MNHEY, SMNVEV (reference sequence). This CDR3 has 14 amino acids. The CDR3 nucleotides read TGTGCCAGCAGTTTCACAGGGGGCACTGAGCCCCAGCATTTT. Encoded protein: CASSFTGGTEPQHF.

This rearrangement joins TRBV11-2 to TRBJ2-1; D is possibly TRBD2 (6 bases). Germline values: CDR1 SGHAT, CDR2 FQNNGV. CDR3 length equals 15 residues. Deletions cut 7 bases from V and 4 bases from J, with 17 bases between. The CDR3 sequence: CASNQWRESYNEQFF. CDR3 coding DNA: TGTGCCAGCAACCAATGGAGGGAGAGTTACAATGAGCAGTTCTTC.

CDR3 coding DNA: TGCGCCAGCAGCCAAGATAAGGGAGGGGACTATGGCTACACCTTC. It yields the protein CASSQDKGGDYGYTF. The chain uses TRBV4-1 and TRBJ1-2; possible D gene TRBD1, 5 bases. Per germline, CDR1 MGHRA and CDR2 YSYEKL. The CDR3 has 15 amino acids. Deletions cut 0 bases from V and 3 bases from J, with 11 bases between.

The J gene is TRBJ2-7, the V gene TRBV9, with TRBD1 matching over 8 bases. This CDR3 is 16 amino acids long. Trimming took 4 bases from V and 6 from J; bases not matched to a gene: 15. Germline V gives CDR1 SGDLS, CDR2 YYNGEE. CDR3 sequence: CASSQGLGQEYVEQYF. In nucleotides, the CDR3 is TGTGCCAGCAGCCAGGGGTTGGGACAGGAGTACGTCGAGCAGTACTTC.

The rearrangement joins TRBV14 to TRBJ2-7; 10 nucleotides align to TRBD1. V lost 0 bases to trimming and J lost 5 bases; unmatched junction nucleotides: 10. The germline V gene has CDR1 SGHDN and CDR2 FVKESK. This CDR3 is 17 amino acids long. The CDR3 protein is CASSQERDRGSLNEQYF. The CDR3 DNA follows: TGTGCCAGCAGCCAAGAGAGGGACAGGGGTAGTTTAAACGAGCAGTACTTC. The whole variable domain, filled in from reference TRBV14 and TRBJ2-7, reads EAGVTQFPSHSVIEKGQTVTLRCDPISGHDNLYWYRRVMGKEIKFLLHFVKESKQDESGMPNNRFLAERTGGTYSTLKVQPAELEDSGVYFCASSQERDRGSLNEQYFGPGTRLTVT.

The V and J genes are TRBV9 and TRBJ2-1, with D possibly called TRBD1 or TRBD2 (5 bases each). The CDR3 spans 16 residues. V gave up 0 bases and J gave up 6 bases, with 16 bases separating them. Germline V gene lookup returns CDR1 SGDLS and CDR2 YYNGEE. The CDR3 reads CASSVVTGARVNEQFF. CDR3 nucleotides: TGTGCCAGCAGCGTAGTTACCGGGGCCCGGGTCAATGAGCAGTTCTTC.

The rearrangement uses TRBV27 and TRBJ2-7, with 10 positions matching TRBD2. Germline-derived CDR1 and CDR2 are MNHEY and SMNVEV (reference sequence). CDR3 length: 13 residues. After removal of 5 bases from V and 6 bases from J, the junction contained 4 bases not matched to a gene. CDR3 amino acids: CASSPSGSPEQYF. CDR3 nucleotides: TGTGCCAGCAGTCCTAGCGGGAGCCCCGAGCAGTACTTC.

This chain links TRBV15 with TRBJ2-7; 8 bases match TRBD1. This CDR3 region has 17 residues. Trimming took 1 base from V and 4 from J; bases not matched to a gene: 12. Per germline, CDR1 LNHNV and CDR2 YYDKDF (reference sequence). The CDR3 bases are TGTGCCACCAGCAGAGGGTTGCCGGGACAGGTCGGTTACGAGCAGTACTTC. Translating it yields CATSRGLPGQVGYEQYF.

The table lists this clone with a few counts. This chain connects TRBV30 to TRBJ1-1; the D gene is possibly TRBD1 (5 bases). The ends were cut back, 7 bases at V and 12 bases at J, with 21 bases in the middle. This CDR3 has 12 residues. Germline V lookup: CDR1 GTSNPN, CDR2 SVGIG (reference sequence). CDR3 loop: CASPGGALMTFF. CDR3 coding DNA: TGTGCCTCCCCGGGAGGGGCCCTGATGACTTTCTTT.

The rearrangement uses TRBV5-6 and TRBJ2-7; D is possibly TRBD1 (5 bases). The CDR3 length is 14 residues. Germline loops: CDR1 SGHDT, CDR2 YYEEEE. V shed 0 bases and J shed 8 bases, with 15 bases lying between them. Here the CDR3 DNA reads TGTGCCAGCAGCTTGGGACAGATAGTACTCCAGCAGTACTTC. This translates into CASSLGQIVLQQYF.

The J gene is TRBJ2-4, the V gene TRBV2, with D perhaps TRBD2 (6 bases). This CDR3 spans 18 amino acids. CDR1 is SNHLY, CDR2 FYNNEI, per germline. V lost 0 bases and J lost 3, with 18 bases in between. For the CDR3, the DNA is TGTGCCAGCAGTGAAGCGCTCGAGACTAGTCACATCAAAAACATTCAGTACTTC. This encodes CASSEALETSHIKNIQYF. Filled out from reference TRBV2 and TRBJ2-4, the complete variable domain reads EPEVTQTPSHQVTQMGQEVILRCVPISNHLYFYWYRQILGQKVEFLVSFYNNEISEKSEIFDDQFSVERPDGSNFTLKIRSTKLEDSAMYFCASSEALETSHIKNIQYFGAGTRLSVL.

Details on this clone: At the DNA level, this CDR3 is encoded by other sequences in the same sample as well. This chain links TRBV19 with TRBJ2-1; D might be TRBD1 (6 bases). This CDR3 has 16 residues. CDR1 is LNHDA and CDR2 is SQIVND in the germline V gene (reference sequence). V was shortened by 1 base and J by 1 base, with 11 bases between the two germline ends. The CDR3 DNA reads TGTGCCAGTAGTATAGCGGCAGGGGTATCCTACAATGAGCAGTTCTTC. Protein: CASSIAAGVSYNEQFF.